These T cell receptor beta chains were read from a single sample in a study of blood T cell repertoires in COVID-19. TCRdb's copy holds only in-frame clones and misses some; the assay was immunoSEQ multiplex PCR. The data hold 150,000 to 200,000 clones, with approximately 86% observed a single time. The sample was peripheral blood. Every receptor here comes from a woman aged 80 or older with COVID-19, enrolled during active disease. Both conserved end residues are part of each CDR3. The D gene is left open where the match is weak. Size values are once, few and many counts, or a class for expanded clones, and some rows have none.

clone size	D gene	J gene	V gene	CDR3 DNA	CDR3 protein
NA	TRBD2	TRBJ2-3	TRBV28	TGTGCCACAAAGCGGGGGGTGAGCACAGATACGCAGTATTTT	CATKRGVSTDTQYF
NA	TRBD1	TRBJ1-2	TRBV3-1/TRBV3-2	TGTGCCAGCAGCTCACGCCCAGGGTTCGACAGGGGAGATGGCTACACCTTC	CASSSRPGFDRGDGYTF
NA	TRBD1	TRBJ2-7	TRBV5-4	TGTGCCAGCCGTGTCGGGGGGACAGGGTCCGAGCAGTACTTC	CASRVGGTGSEQYF
NA	NA	TRBJ1-2	TRBV3-1/TRBV3-2	TGTGCCAGCAGCCCCCTTGGCGGGGATCGTGGCTACACCTTC	CASSPLGGDRGYTF
NA	NA	TRBJ1-2	TRBV6-6	TGTGCCAGCAGTTCAGGGCCCGATAACTATGGCTACACCTTC	CASSSGPDNYGYTF
few	TRBD2	TRBJ2-4	TRBV19	TGTGCCAGTAGTACCGGCGGACTAGCGGAAATTCAGTACTTC	CASSTGGLAEIQYF
NA	TRBD2	TRBJ2-1	TRBV4-3	TGCGCCAGCAGCCAGGAGACTAGCGGGAGTAAGAAACTGTTCTTC	CASSQETSGSKKLFF
NA	NA	TRBJ2-3	TRBV19	TGTGCCAGTACCAAAACTAGGTCGGATACGCAGTATTTT	CASTKTRSDTQYF
NA	NA	TRBJ2-2	TRBV4-2	TGTGCCAGCAGCCAAGAAATCAACTCCGGGACTCCCAAGACCGGGGAGCTGTTTTTT	CASSQEINSGTPKTGELFF
NA	TRBD2	TRBJ2-1	TRBV5-1	TGCGCCAGCAGCATACTTAGCGGGAGCCTTAATGAGCAGTTCTTC	CASSILSGSLNEQFF
NA	NA	TRBJ1-1	TRBV5-6	TGTGCCAGCACCAGACAGGCCCTAATGAACACTGAAGCTTTCTTT	CASTRQALMNTEAFF
NA	TRBD1	TRBJ1-4	TRBV6-2/TRBV6-3	TGTGCCAGCAGTTACCAGGGGACAGGTAACGAAAAACTGTTTTTT	CASSYQGTGNEKLFF
NA	TRBD1	TRBJ1-1	TRBV7-9	TGTGCCAGCAGGCGACAGGGTCTAGGGAACACTGAAGCTTTCTTT	CASRRQGLGNTEAFF
NA	NA	TRBJ1-2	TRBV12-3/TRBV12-4	TGTGCCAGCAAACCTACAGGGTACTATGGCTACACCTTC	CASKPTGYYGYTF
NA	NA	TRBJ2-2	TRBV28	TGTGCCAGCAGTTTAAGGCTAGACACCGGGGAGCTGTTTTTT	CASSLRLDTGELFF
NA	TRBD1	TRBJ2-7	TRBV7-9	TGTGCCAGCAGCTTACCCGGACAGGGCAGCGAGCAGTACTTC	CASSLPGQGSEQYF
NA	TRBD2	TRBJ2-1	TRBV10-3	TGTGCCATCGGAGTGAGCGGGGGTGGATACAATGAGCAGTTCTTC	CAIGVSGGGYNEQFF
NA	TRBD1	TRBJ1-2	TRBV30	TGTGCCTGGAGTGTAAAACCAGGGGGGCACGGCTACACCTTC	CAWSVKPGGHGYTF
NA	TRBD1	TRBJ2-3	TRBV10-3	TGTGCCATCAGTGAGGCGAAGGGACAGGGGAGCACAGATACGCAGTATTTT	CAISEAKGQGSTDTQYF
NA	TRBD1	TRBJ2-1	TRBV2	TGTGCCAGCAGTGGACCGGGACAGGGGGTTACCTACAATGAGCAGTTCTTC	CASSGPGQGVTYNEQFF
NA	NA	TRBJ1-1	TRBV28	TGTGCCAGCAGTTTATATGCGGAGAACACTGAAGCTTTCTTT	CASSLYAENTEAFF
NA	TRBD2	TRBJ2-7	TRBV13	TGTGCCAGCAGCTTAGGTCTAGCGGGATCCCACCCCGGTCCCTTC	CASSLGLAGSHPGPF
NA	NA	TRBJ1-5	TRBV6-1	TGTGCCAGCAGTGAAAGTGGTGTAGGGGGAGTCAATCAGCCCCAGCATTTT	CASSESGVGGVNQPQHF
NA	TRBD1	TRBJ1-2	TRBV10-3	TGTGCCATCAGTGGACAGGGGTTATATGGCTACACCTTC	CAISGQGLYGYTF
NA	TRBD1	TRBJ2-4	TRBV4-2	TGTGCCAGCAGCCCGCGGACAGGGGGAAGCGGGAACATTCAGTACTTC	CASSPRTGGSGNIQYF
NA	TRBD2	TRBJ2-3	TRBV9	TGTGCCAGCAGCGTAGGGAGCGGGAGTGGAGATACGCAGTATTTT	CASSVGSGSGDTQYF
NA	TRBD1	TRBJ1-1	TRBV11-2	TGTGCCAGCAGCTTAGTTGGACAGGGCCTCGGCACTGAAGCTTTCTTT	CASSLVGQGLGTEAFF
NA	TRBD2	TRBJ2-1	TRBV7-2	TGTGCCAGCAGCCAACAAGGACTAGCGGGAGGGTATGAGCAGTTCTTC	CASSQQGLAGGYEQFF
NA	TRBD1	TRBJ2-5	TRBV5-4	TGTGCCAGCAGCTCAAAGAGGGACAGAGAAGAGACCCAGTACTTC	CASSSKRDREETQYF
NA	TRBD1	TRBJ1-6	TRBV10-3	TGTGCCATCAGTGGCGGACAGGTTTCGAGCTCCTATAATTCACCCCTCCACTTT	CAISGGQVSSSYNSPLHF
NA	TRBD1	TRBJ1-2	TRBV5-5	TGTGCCAGCAGCCCGGCGAGGGGGCGCACGACCTATGGCTACACCTTC	CASSPARGRTTYGYTF
NA	NA	TRBJ1-1	TRBV10-3	TGTGCCATCAACGACAGACCGAACACTGAAGCTTTCTTT	CAINDRPNTEAFF
NA	NA	TRBJ1-5	TRBV6-5	TGTGCCAGCAGTTTCAGGGGCGGTCAGCCCCAGCATTTT	CASSFRGGQPQHF
NA	NA	TRBJ1-5	TRBV28	TGTGCCAGCATGGGGGCGGGGGGCTTTCAGCCCCAGCATTTT	CASMGAGGFQPQHF
NA	NA	TRBJ1-2	TRBV5-1	TGCGCCAGCAGCTTGTTTTCAGGGGACTATGGCTACACCTTC	CASSLFSGDYGYTF
NA	TRBD1	TRBJ2-2	TRBV27	TGTGCCAGCAGTTCGGACAGGGCAAGGGGCGGGGAGCTGTTTTTT	CASSSDRARGGELFF
NA	NA	TRBJ2-1	TRBV7-3	TGTGCCAGCAGCTCCCGGGGTGGTCAGCAGTTCTTC	CASSSRGGQQFF
once	NA	TRBJ1-1	TRBV27	TGTGCCAGCAGCCGGTCCCCGGGGGGGACTGAAGCTTTCTTT	CASSRSPGGTEAFF
NA	NA	TRBJ1-3	TRBV12-3/TRBV12-4	TGTGCCAGCAGTTTCGAGGGCGGCGGCACCATATATTTT	CASSFEGGGTIYF
NA	NA	TRBJ1-2	TRBV15	TGTGCCACCAGCAGAGCCCAACCCCTTCTAGGGAGAGGCTACACCTTC	CATSRAQPLLGRGYTF